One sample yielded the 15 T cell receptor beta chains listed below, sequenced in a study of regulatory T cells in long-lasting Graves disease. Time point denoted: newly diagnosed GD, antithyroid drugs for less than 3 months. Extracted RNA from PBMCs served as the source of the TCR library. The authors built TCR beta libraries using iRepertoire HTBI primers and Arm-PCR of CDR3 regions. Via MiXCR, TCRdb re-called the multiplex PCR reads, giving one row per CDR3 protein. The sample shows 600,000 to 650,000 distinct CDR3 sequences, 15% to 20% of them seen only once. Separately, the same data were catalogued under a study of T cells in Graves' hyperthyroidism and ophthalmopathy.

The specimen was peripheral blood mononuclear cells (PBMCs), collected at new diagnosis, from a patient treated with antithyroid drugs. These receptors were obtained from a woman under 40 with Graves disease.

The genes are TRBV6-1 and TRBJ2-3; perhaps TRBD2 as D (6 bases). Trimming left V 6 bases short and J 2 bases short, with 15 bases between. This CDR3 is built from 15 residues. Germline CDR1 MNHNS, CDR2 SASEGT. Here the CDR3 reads CASSVRDSTTDTQYF. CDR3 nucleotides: TGTGCCAGCAGCGTCCGGGACTCAACCACAGATACGCAGTATTTT.

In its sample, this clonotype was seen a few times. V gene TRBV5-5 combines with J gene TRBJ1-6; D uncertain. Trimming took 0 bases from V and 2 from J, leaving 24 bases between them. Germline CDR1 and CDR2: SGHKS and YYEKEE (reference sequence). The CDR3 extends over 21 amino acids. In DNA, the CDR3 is TGTGCCAGCAGCTTGGTCGGGCCAGGCGGAGCAAGTGATACCTATAATTCACCCCTCCACTTT. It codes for CASSLVGPGGASDTYNSPLHF.

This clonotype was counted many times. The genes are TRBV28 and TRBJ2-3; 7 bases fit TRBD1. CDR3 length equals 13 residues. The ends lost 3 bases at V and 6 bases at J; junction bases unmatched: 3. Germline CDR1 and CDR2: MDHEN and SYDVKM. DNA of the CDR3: TGTGCCAGCAGTTTGGACAGGAGGGATACGCAGTATTTT. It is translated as CASSLDRRDTQYF.

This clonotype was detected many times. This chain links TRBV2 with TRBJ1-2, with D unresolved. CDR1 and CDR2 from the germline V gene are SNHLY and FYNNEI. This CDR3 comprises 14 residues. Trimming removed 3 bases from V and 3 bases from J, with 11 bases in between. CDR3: CASSEFNSYYGYTF. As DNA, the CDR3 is TGTGCCAGCAGTGAGTTTAACAGTTACTATGGCTACACCTTC.

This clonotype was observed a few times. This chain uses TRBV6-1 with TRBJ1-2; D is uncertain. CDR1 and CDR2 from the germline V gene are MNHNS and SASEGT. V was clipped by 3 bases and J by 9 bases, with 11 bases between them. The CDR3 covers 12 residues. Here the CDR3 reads CASSDRRPSYTF. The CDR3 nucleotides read TGTGCCAGCAGTGACCGACGTCCCAGCTACACCTTC.

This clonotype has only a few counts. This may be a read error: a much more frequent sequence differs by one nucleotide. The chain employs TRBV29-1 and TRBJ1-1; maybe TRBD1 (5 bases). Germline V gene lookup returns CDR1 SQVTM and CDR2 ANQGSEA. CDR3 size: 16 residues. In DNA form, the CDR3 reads TGCAGCATTGACGAGGGGCCCCGTACGAGGAACACTGAAGCTTTCTTT. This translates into CSIDEGPRTRNTEAFF.

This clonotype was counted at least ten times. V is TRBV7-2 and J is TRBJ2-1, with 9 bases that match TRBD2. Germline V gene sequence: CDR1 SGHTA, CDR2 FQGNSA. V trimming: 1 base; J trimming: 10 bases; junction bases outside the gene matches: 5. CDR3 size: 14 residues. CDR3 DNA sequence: TGTGCCAGCAGCTTAGTAGGGCTAGCGGGAGAGCAGTTCTTC. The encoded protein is CASSLVGLAGEQFF.

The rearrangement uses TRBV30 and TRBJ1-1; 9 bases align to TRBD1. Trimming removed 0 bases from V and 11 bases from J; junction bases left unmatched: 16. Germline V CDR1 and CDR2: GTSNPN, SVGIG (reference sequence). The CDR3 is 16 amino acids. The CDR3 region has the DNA TGTGCCTGGAGTGTGGGTAGGGGACAGGGCCCTGCATGGGCTTTCTTT. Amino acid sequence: CAWSVGRGQGPAWAFF. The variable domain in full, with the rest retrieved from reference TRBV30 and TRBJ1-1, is SQTIHQWPATLVQPVGSPLSLECTVEGTSNPNLYWYRQAAGRGLQLLFYSVGIGQISSEVPQNLSASRPQDRQFILSSKKLLLSDSGFYLCAWSVGRGQGPAWAFFGQGTRLTVV.

CDR3 residues: CASRRRGLAYNEQFF. CDR3 nucleotides: TGTGCCAGCAGGCGTAGGGGGCTCGCCTACAATGAGCAGTTCTTC. The chain uses TRBV11-3 and TRBJ2-1; 7 bases align to TRBD1. Germline V gene sequence: CDR1 SGHNT, CDR2 YENEEA. The V segment lost 6 bases and the J segment 2 bases; nucleotides outside the gene matches: 7. This CDR3 contains 15 residues.

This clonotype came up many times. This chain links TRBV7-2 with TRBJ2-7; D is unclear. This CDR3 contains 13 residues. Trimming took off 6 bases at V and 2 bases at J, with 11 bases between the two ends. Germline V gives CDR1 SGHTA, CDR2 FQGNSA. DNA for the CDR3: TGTGCCAGCAGGCCTCCCGGGCCCTACGAGCAGTACTTC. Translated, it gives CASRPPGPYEQYF.

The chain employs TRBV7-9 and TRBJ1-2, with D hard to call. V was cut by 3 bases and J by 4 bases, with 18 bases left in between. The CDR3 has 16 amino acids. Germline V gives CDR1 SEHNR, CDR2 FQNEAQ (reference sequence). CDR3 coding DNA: TGTGCCAGCAGCTTCTTCTTGACGGAGGCCGGCTATGGCTACACCTTC. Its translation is CASSFFLTEAGYGYTF.

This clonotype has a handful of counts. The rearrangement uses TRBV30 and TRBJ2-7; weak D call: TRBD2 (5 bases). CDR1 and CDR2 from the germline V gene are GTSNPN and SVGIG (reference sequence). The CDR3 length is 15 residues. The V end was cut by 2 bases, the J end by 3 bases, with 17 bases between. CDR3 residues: CAWSLGSLVHYEQYF. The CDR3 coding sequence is TGTGCCTGGAGTCTGGGGAGTTTAGTTCACTACGAGCAGTACTTC. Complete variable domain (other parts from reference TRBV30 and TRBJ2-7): SQTIHQWPATLVQPVGSPLSLECTVEGTSNPNLYWYRQAAGRGLQLLFYSVGIGQISSEVPQNLSASRPQDRQFILSSKKLLLSDSGFYLCAWSLGSLVHYEQYFGPGTRLTVT.

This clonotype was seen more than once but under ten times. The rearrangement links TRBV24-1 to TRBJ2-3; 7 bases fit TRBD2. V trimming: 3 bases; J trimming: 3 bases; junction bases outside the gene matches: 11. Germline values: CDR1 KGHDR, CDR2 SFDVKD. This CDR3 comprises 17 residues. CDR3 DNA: TGTGCCACCAGTGATCTACCATCAGGGAGGGCGACAGATACGCAGTATTTT. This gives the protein CATSDLPSGRATDTQYF.

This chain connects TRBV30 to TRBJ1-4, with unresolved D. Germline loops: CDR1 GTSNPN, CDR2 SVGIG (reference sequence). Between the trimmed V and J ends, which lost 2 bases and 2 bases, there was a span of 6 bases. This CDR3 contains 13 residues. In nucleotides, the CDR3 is TGTGCCTGGAGTCAGCAGACTAATGAAAAACTGTTTTTT. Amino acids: CAWSQQTNEKLFF.

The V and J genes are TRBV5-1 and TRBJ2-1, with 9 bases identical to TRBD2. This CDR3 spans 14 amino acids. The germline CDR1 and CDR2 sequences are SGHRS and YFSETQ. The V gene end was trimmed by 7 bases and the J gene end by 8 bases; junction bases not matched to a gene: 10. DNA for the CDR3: TGCGCCAGCGGCCTGACTAGCGGTGGGGATGAGCAGTTCTTC. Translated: CASGLTSGGDEQFF.